One T cell receptor beta chain is described in this entry. What it binds is not known. Here the CDR3 omits its conserved ending phenylalanine or tryptophan, so a read error is the likely source. It is unclear where the CDR3 begins or ends on the DNA, so no DNA is shown, and the CDR3 is as TCRdb lists it. This record belongs to a study of a mutant IDH1 vaccine in newly diagnosed glioma. Time point reported: week 35, safety follow-up. All doses held 300 ug of mutant IDH1 20-mer peptide, with topical imiquimod. Eight vaccine injections were given to patients in weeks 1, 3, 5, 7, 11, 15, 19 and 23. Only in-frame clones appear in the TCRdb table, and some are missing; sequencing was by immunoSEQ multiplex PCR. This sample yields about 54,000 clones, of which approximately 87% are seen a single time; roughly 1.6% belongs to the top ten. The V gene's germline CDR1 is SNHLY and CDR2 FYNNEI. The CDR3 spans 11 amino acids, including both terminal residues.

The rearrangement links TRBV2 to TRBJ2-7; TRBD2, the table's D call, lacks a check against the DNA. The sample here was PBMCs, taken from a glioma patient whose treatment included an IDH1 peptide vaccine. The sequence was obtained from a man aged 40-55 years with glioma. The CDR3 is CASSAWVAYVL.